The present T cell receptor (beta chain) was sequenced within a study of cytomegalovirus exposure and HLA in healthy donors (dated by TCRdb to the late 2010s). In the study overall: In an earlier analysis of some 610 of the donors, 276 Gb of sequence data and 90 million to 130 million unique TCR beta sequences from about 190 million T cells were reported. Roughly 300 gigabases of sequencing data and 80 million or so unique TCR sequences were included in an early release covering about 620 HLA-typed donors. Among the roughly 430 genotyped donors, approximately 81% belonged to the genetic ancestry cluster associated with self-reported Caucasian donors. The study aimed to test whether signatures of past pathogen exposure could be identified by cataloging public T cell receptors. The study profiled the T cell repertoires of approximately 700 subjects by immunosequencing and related them to cytomegalovirus serostatus. Besides the first cohort of approximately 710 subjects, a separate validation cohort made up of 120 different subjects was used. The study combined high-throughput TCR immunosequencing, statistical association of individual TCRs with disease status, and machine learning to predict cytomegalovirus infection status. A later analysis re-analyzed previously published TCR beta repertoires from hundreds of donors and added high-resolution HLA genotyping to study TCR occurrence patterns. The later analysis used no new phenotypic data to find candidate immune exposures, relying instead on TCR beta sequences and their occurrence across donors. In an earlier analysis of several hundred of the donors, high-throughput TCR beta sequencing was used to judge whether each TCR beta V gene segment behaved as functional or pseudogenic. Donor age, sex, ethnicity and CMV serostatus were compiled together with the repertoire data. Genome-wide SNP genotypes for about three fifths of the 666 donors were used in a later genetic analysis, which treated that subset as a discovery cohort. All discovery cohort repertoires had been generated on a single sequencing platform. HLA typing included class I and class II loci at four-digit resolution. Typing coverage varied by locus: roughly 629-630 donors for A, B, C, DRB1 and DQB1; more than 500 for DQA1; more than 600 for DPA1; roughly 450 for DPB1. Several DR-DQ haplotypes were handled as single units for association and clustering because linkage in the cohort was strong. On average, roughly 240,000 unique TCR beta nucleotide sequences were sequenced per donor among roughly 430 genotyped donors of the cohort, with roughly 18% of those sequences being non-productive.

For this clone: Its specific antigen is unknown. Per-base quality was not reported, and no clone a single base away is much larger than it.

Library generation was performed with the immunoSEQ multiplex PCR assay. A mixture of 60 forward primers for TCR Vbeta segments and 13 reverse primers for TCR Jbeta segments was used in the multiplex PCR. The CDR3 region of rearranged TCR beta genes was amplified from genomic DNA with a multiplex PCR assay. Amplified TCR beta libraries were sequenced as 87-base-pair reads on the Illumina HiSeq System. The authors' pipeline ran thus. A later analysis counted tens of millions of unique TCR beta chains across the 670 or so repertoires, and roughly 10 million of these chains were shared by at least two donors. Raw reads were error-corrected and collapsed into unique sequences by a nearest-neighbor algorithm in which closely related sequences were merged to remove PCR and sequencing errors. Alignment of CDR3 sequences to IMGT reference sequences was used to assign V, D and J gene segments. For a sequence to be retained, at least a six-nucleotide match to both a V gene segment and a J gene segment was required. A rearrangement was called productive if the CDR3 had no stop codons and remained in frame with V and J, and every other rearrangement was called non-productive. Following IMGT convention, CDR3 was defined as the stretch from the second conserved V-encoded cysteine to the conserved J-encoded phenylalanine. In an earlier analysis of 587 of the donors, sequences lacking an unambiguous match to a single V gene segment were excluded. An earlier analysis of approximately 590 of the donors called V segments functional above 56.7% productive rearrangements and segregating when the between-donor standard deviation exceeded 5%. To diagnose cytomegalovirus status from the catalog of TCR beta chain sequences, a statistical classification framework was built. V and J gene assignment, in a later analysis, came from comparing TCR nucleotide sequences with IMGT/GENE-DB human TR gene sequences. In a later analysis, CDR3 sequences and most-parsimonious VDJ recombination scenarios were assigned using the TCRdist pipeline. In a later analysis, every TCR beta chain was defined by the combination of its CDR3 amino acid sequence and its V-gene family, and reads without a unique V-gene family were dropped. To address suspected cross-contamination and a sequencing artifact, a later analysis removed roughly 580 highly shared, low-generation-probability nucleotide sequences. A later analysis calculated a clonal expansion index for each public chain from normalized within-repertoire ranks of inferred template counts. In a later analysis, generation probabilities were computed using a VDJ recombination model fitted to out-of-frame rearrangements, and the results were checked against IGoR. In a later analysis, TCR-TCR, TCR-HLA and TCR-CMV co-occurrence was scored with hypergeometric tests, and a repertoire-size bias correction was applied to TCR pairs. In a later analysis, false discovery rates were estimated by permuting HLA or CMV assignments 20 times. A later analysis grouped co-occurring TCRs with DBSCAN, adding TCRdist sequence similarity when clustering within HLA-allele-positive subsets. For co-occurrence clustering, repertoires with fewer than 30,000 or more than 120,000 public chains were excluded, along with four or five repertoires with anomalous nucleotide sharing. TCRdb provides this immuneACCESS table in a form limited to in-frame rearrangements. Some clones are lacking; in checked studies, under half of them reflect an unresolved V gene, and why the rest are absent is not known. The DNA gave D and trimming, while V, J and clone size come from that table. The sample records some 140,000 clones, roughly 73% of which are singletons. Of the sample, 1% to 1.5% is held by the ten largest clones.

The CDR3 spans 16 residues, from the cysteine through the phenylalanine. The sequence is cut down to CDR3 DNA, 48 bases in frame from base 1. For CDR1 and CDR2, the germline V gene lists SGHRS and YFSETQ. V is cut by 0 bases and J by 4 bases, and the space between the germline ends is 16 bases. Summary of the overall study and its limitations: The authors suggested that the approach could potentially be extended to other disease states and immunological phenotypes. In a later genetic analysis, a missense DCLRE1C variant was associated with V-gene and J-gene trimming of TCR beta chains, and the association was replicated in an independent cohort. Correlated functional status among segregating V segments might be attributable to linkage disequilibrium, but an unknown experimental factor could not be ruled out. The presence/absence analyses assumed that sequencing depth was roughly uniform across donors, and that assumption may not be true. The cohort was sequenced for TCR beta chains only, and without alpha or paired-chain data the features that could be detected were limited. The 87-base-pair reads could not distinguish some IMGT-functional V segments, including TRBV6-2 and TRBV6-3, so those segments were excluded. The only immune exposure information available for the cohort was CMV serostatus. In vitro tests confirmed that three of the cytomegalovirus-associated TCR beta chains recognize cytomegalovirus antigens. A cluster of highly shared sequence variants was judged likely to represent a technical artifact of the sequencing pipeline. In an earlier analysis of 587 of the donors, most TCR beta V segments were observed in productive rearrangements about 87% or about 30% of the time, broadly matching IMGT annotations. According to a later analysis, TCR association rates differed among HLA loci, with DRB1 alleles showing the most associated TCRs and HLA-C alleles showing the fewest. The study gave a list of about 150 TCR beta chains associated with cytomegalovirus. A further reported finding was that TCR beta sequences accurately predicted the HLA-A and HLA-B alleles for most subjects in the first cohort. Across donors, most TCR sequences were observed very rarely, whereas some public TCRs were present in many individuals. Because counts were too low, about 15 rarely observed V segments, including chromosome 9 orphons, were left out of the earlier analysis of about 620 of the donors. A later analysis found that HLA-associated TCR beta chains were more clonally expanded and had lower generation probabilities than equally common non-associated chains. At a false discovery rate of 0.05, a later analysis linked 15,000 to 20,000 TCR beta sequences to specific HLA alleles. Because HLA typing was missing for some donors at each locus, association tests included only the typed subset. Strong co-occurrence of HLA alleles, especially DR and DQ, made assigning TCR associations to individual alleles difficult. Several of the top co-occurrence clusters appeared to be linked to parvovirus B19, influenza, CMV and Epstein-Barr virus, according to a later analysis. A later genetic analysis reported fewer N-insertions in productive TCRs among donors in an Asian-associated ancestry cluster than the approximately 670-donor mean. The classifier was reported to diagnose cytomegalovirus status with high specificity and sensitivity in both the original cohort and the validation cohort. In a later analysis, most CMV-associated TCR beta chains were found to appear HLA-restricted, with HLA associations seemingly driven largely by CMV exposure.

In total, 600 or so healthy bone marrow donors made up the cohort. Cohort members were all nominally healthy when sampled, although unrecorded immune exposures were likely present. The donor was CMV seronegative and was included in the group of over 300 seronegative cohort members. Each donor provided a peripheral blood sample, and peripheral blood mononuclear cells were used for TCR beta sequencing. Genomic DNA was extracted from the blood cell samples with the Qiagen DNeasy Blood Extraction Kit. The material sequenced was PBMCs. This chain is built from TRBV5-1 and TRBJ2-5; tentative D gene TRBD1, with 6 bases matching. The source is a woman between 35 and 50 years old in good health and CMV-seronegative. The DNA sequence is given as TGCGCCAGCAGCTTGGGAGGGGGTTCGGCCGCAGAGACCCAGTACTTC. Its protein is CASSLGGGSAAETQYF.